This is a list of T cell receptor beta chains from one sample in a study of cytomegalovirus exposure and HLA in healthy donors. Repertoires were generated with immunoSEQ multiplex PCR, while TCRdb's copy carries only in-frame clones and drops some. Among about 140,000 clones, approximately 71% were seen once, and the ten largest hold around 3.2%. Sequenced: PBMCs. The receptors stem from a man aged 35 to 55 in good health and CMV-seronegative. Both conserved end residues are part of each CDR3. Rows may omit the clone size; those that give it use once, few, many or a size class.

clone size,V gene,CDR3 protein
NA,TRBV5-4,CASSPGTGGLGQETQYF
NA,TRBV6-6,CASRKGLSPDTQYF
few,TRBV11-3,CASSLETRSDYGYTF
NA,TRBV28,CASSQTGRSKNIQYF
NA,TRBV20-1,CSARDYPEAFF
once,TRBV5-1,CASRGLGSADTQYF
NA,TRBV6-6,CASSYYPGSHEQYF
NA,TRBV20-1,CSARLRRKLFF
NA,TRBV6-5,CASSPWGQGRTEAFF
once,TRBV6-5,CASSYSARDLAYEQYF
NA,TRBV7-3,CASSLNQGWETQYF
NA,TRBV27,CASSWAGGAYNEQFF
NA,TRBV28,CASSLWGGRRLDGYTF
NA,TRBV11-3,CASSYSPLAGGPGTQYF
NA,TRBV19,CASIRRGGGLVTGELFF
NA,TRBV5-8,CASSRRGSTDTQYF
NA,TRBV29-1,CSVKTDQVVVEAFF
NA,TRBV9,CASSVRPGTGTTGELFF
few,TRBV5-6,CASSFGQGSGQPQHF
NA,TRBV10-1,CASSESRFGGDEQYF
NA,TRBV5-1,CASSSSFRGERASEQYF
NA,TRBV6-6,CASSPGSLYEQYF
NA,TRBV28,CASRSSGGRYNEQFF
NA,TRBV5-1,CASSLTVSYNEQFF
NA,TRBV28,CASSFPVHYGYTF
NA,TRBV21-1,CASSPLPFGTGGGEQYF
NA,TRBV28,CASSLRGDEQYF
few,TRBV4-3,CASSLGTATGNTIYF
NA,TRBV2,CAGRGGGYEQYF
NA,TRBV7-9,CSSSLEAEIGSYEQYF
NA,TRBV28,CASSFVGSWYEQYF